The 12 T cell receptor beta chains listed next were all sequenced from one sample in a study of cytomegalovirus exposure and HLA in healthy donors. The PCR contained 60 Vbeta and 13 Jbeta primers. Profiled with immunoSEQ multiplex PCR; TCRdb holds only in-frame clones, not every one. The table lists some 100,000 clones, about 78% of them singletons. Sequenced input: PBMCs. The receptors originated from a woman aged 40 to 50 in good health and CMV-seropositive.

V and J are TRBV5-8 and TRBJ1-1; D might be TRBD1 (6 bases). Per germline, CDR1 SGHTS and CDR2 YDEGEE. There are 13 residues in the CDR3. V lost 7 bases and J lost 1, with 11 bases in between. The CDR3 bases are TGTGCCAGCGGGAGACAGGAGAACACTGAAGCTTTCTTT. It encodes CASGRQENTEAFF.

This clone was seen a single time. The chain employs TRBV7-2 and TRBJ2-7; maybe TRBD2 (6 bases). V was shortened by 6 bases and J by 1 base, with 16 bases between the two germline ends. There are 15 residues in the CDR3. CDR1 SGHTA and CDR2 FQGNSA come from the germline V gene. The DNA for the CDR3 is TGTGCCAGCAGTCGCTGGACGGGGGTTTCCTACGAGCAGTACTTC. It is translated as CASSRWTGVSYEQYF.

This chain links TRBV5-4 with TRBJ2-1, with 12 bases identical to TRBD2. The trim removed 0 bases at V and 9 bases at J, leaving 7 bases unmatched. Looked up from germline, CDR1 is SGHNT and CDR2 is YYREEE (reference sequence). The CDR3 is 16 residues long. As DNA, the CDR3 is TGTGCCAGCAGCTTGGATATGCCTAGCGGGGGGGCTGAGCAGTTCTTC. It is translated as CASSLDMPSGGAEQFF.

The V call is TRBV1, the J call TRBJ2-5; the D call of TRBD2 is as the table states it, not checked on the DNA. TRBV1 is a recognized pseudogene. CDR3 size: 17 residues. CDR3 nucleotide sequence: TGCACCAACAGCCAAGAGGAGGTGAGGTCTGAACAAGAGACCCAGTACTTC. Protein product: CTNSQEEVRSEQETQYF.

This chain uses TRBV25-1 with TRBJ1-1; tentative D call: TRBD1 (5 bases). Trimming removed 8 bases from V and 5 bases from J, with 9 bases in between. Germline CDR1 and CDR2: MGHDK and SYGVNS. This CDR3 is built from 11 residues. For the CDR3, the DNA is TGTGCCAGCGGGGGACTGACTGAAGCTTTCTTT. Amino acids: CASGGLTEAFF.

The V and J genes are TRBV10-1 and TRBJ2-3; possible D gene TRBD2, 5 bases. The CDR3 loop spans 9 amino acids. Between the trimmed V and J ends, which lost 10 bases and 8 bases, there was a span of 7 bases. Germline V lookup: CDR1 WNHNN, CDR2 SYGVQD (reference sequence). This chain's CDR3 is CATGVTQYF. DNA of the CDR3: TGCGCCACCGGGGTTACGCAGTATTTT.

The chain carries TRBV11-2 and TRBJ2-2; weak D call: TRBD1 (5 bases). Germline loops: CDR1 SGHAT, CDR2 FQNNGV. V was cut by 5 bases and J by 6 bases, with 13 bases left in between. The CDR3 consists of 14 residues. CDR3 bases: TGTGCCAGCAGCGCCAGGGTACTGGCCGGGGAGCTGTTTTTT. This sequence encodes CASSARVLAGELFF. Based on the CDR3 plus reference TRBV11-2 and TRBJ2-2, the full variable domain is EAGVAQSPRYKIIEKRQSVAFWCNPISGHATLYWYQQILGQGPKLLIQFQNNGVVDDSQLPKDRFSAERLKGVDSTLKIQPAKLEDSAVYLCASSARVLAGELFFGEGSRLTVL.

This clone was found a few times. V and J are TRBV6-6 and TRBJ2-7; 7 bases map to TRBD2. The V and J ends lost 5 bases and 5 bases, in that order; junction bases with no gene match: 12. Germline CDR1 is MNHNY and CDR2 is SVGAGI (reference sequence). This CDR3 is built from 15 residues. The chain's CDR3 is CASSDTGTGGDEQYF. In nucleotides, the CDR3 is TGTGCCAGCAGTGATACCGGGACGGGGGGTGACGAGCAGTACTTC.

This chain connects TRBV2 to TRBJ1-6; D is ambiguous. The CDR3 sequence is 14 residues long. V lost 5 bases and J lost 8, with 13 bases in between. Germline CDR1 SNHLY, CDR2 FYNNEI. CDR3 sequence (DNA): TGTGCCAGCAGTTTCGCGGTAAGAGATTCACCCCTCCACTTT. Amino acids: CASSFAVRDSPLHF.

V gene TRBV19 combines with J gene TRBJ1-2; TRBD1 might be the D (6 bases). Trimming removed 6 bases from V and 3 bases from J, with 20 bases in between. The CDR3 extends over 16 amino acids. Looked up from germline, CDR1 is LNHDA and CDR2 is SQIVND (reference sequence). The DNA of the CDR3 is TGTGCCAGTAGCCCACTCAACAGGGTAGGCGACTATGGCTACACCTTC. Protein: CASSPLNRVGDYGYTF.

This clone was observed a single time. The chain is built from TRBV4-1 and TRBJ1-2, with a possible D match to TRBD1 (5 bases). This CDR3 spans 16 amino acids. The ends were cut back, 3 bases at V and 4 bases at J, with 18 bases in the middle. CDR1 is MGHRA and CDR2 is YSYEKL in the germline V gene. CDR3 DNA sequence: TGCGCCAGCAGCCACCAAGGTTTAGGGCAGGGCTATGGCTACACCTTC. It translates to CASSHQGLGQGYGYTF.

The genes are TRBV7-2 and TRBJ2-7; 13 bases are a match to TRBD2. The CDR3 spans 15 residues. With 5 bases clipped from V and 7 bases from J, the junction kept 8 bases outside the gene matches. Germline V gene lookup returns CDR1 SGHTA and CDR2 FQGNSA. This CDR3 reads CASSIQTSGGWEQYF. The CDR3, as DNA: TGTGCCAGCAGCATCCAGACTAGCGGGGGGTGGGAGCAGTACTTC.